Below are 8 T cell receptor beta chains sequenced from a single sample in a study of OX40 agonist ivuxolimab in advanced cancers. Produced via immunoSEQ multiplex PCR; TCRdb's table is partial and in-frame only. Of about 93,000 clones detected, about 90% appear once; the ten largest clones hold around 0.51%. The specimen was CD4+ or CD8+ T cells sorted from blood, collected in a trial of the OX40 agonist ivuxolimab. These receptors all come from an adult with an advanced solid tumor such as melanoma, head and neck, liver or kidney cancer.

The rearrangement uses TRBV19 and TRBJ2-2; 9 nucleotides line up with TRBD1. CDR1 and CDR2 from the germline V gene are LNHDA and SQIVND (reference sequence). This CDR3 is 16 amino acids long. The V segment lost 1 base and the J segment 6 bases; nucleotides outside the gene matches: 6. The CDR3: CASSIGWDRASGELFF. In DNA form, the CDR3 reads TGTGCCAGTAGTATAGGGTGGGACAGGGCTTCCGGGGAGCTGTTTTTT. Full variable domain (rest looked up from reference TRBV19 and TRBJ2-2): DGGITQSPKYLFRKEGQNVTLSCEQNLNHDAMYWYRQDPGQGLRLIYYSQIVNDFQKGDIAEGYSVSREKKESFPLTVTSAQKNPTAFYLCASSIGWDRASGELFFGEGSRLTVL.

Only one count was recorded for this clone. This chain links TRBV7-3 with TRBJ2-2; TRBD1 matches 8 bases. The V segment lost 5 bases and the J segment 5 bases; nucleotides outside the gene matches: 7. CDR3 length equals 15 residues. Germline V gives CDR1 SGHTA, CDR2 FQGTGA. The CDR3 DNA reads TGTGCCAGCAGCCCGACAGGGGCGGAGACCGGGGAGCTGTTTTTT. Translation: CASSPTGAETGELFF.

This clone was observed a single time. The CDR3 protein is CASSFDRISGNTIYF. The CDR3 coding sequence is TGCGCCAGCAGCTTTGACCGGATCTCTGGAAACACCATATATTTT. This chain links TRBV5-1 with TRBJ1-3, with unresolved D. The length of the CDR3 is 15 residues. Germline-derived CDR1 and CDR2 are SGHRS and YFSETQ. V was pared by 2 bases and J by 0 bases, with 9 bases between. Full variable domain (remainder filled in from reference TRBV5-1 and TRBJ1-3): KAGVTQTPRYLIKTRGQQVTLSCSPISGHRSVSWYQQTPGQGLQFLFEYFSETQRNKGNFPGRFSGRQFSNSRSEMNVSTLELGDSALYLCASSFDRISGNTIYFGEGSWLTVV.

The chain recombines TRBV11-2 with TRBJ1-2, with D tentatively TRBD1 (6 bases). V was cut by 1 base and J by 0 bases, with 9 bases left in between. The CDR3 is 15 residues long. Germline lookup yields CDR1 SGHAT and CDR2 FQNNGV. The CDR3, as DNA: TGTGCCAGCAGCTTAGGACCAGGGGCTAACTATGGCTACACCTTC. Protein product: CASSLGPGANYGYTF.

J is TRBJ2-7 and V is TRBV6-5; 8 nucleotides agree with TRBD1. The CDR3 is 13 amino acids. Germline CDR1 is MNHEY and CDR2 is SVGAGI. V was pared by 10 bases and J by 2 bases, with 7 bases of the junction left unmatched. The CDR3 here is CATAGGYAYEQYF. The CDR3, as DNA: TGTGCCACCGCAGGGGGCTACGCCTACGAGCAGTACTTC.

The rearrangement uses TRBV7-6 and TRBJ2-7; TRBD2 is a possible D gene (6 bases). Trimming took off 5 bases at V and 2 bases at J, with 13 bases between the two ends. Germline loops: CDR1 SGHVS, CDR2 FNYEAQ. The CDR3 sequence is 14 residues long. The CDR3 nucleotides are TGTGCCAGCAGCCCCCAGGGAGGAGCCTACGAGCAGTACTTC. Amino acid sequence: CASSPQGGAYEQYF.

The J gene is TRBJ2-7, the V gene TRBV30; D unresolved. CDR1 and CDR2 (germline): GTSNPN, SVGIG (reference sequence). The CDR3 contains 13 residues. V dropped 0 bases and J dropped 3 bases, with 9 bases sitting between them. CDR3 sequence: CAWSVPSHYEQYF. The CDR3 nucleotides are TGTGCCTGGAGTGTACCCTCCCACTACGAGCAGTACTTC.

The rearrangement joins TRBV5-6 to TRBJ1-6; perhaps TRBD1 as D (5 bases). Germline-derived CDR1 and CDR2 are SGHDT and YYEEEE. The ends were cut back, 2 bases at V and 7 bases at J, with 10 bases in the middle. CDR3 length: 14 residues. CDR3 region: CASSFRDGNSPLHF. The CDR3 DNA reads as TGTGCCAGCAGCTTTAGGGACGGGAATTCACCCCTCCACTTT.